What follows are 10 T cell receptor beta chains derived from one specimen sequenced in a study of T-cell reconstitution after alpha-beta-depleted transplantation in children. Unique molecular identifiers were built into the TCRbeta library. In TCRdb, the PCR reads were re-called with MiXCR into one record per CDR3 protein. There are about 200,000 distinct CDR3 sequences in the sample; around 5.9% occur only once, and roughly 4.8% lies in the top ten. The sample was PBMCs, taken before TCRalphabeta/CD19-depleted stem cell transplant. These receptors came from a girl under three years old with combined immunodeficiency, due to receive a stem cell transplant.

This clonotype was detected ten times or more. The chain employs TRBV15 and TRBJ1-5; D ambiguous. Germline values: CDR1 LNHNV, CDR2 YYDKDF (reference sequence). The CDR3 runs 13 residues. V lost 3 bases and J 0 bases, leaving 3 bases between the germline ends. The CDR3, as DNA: TGTGCCACCAGCAGCAATAGCAATCAGCCCCAGCATTTT. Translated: CATSSNSNQPQHF.

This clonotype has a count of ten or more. The CDR3 loop reads CASSQRDRPYEQYF. The CDR3 bases are TGTGCCAGCAGCCAGCGGGACCGACCCTACGAGCAGTACTTC. The V gene is TRBV14, the J gene TRBJ2-7; D perhaps matches TRBD2 (6 bases). The CDR3 sequence is 14 residues long. Between the trimmed V and J ends, which lost 3 bases and 2 bases, there was a span of 11 bases. Germline values: CDR1 SGHDN, CDR2 FVKESK.

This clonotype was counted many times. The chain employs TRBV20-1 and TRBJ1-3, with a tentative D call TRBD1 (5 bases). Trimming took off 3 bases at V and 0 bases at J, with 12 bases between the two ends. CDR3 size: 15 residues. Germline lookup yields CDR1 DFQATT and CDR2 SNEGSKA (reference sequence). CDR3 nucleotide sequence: TGCAGTGCTAGCAAGGGACCCAGCTCTGGAAACACCATATATTTT. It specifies CSASKGPSSGNTIYF.

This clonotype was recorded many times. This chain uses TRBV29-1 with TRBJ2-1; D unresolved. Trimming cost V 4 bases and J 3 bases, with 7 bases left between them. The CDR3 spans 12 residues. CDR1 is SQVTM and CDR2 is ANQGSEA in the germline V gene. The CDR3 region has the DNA TGCAGCGTTGGTCGAGACTACAATGAGCAGTTCTTC. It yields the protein CSVGRDYNEQFF.

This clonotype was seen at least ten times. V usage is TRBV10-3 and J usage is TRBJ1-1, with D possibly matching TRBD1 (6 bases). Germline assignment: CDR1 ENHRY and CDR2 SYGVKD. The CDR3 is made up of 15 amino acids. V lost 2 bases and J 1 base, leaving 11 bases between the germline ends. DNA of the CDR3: TGTGCCATCAGTGAGCCCGGGACAACGAACACTGAAGCTTTCTTT. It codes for CAISEPGTTNTEAFF.

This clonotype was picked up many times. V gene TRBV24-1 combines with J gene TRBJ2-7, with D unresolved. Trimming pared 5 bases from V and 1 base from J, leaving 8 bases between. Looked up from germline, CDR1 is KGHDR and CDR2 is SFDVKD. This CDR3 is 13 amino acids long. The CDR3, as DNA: TGTGCCACCAGTGCGTTGGGGTCCTACGAGCAGTACTTC. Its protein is CATSALGSYEQYF.

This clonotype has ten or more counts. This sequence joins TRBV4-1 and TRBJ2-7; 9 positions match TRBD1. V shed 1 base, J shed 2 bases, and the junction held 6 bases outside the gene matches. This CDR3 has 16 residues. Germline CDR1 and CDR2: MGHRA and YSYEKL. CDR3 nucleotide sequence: TGCGCCAGCAGCCAAGGGGACAGGGAAAGAACCTACGAGCAGTACTTC. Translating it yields CASSQGDRERTYEQYF.

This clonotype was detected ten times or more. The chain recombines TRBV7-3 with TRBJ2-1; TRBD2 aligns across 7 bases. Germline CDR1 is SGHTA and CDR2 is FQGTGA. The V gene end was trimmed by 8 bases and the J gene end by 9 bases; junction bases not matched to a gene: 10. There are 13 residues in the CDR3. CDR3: CASSIGLVAEQFF. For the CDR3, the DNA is TGTGCCAGCTCGATCGGACTAGTGGCTGAGCAGTTCTTC.

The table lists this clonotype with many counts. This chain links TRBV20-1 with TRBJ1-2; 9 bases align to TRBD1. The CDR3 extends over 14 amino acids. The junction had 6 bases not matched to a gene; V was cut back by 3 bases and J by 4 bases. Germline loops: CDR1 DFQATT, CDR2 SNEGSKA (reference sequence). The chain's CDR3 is CSARSGTGSYGYTF. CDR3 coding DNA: TGCAGTGCTAGGTCCGGGACAGGGAGCTATGGCTACACCTTC.

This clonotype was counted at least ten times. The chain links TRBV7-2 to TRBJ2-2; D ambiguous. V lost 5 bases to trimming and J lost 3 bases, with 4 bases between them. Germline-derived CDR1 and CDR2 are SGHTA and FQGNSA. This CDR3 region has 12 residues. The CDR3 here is CASSPHTGELFF. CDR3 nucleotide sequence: TGTGCCAGCAGCCCTCACACCGGGGAGCTGTTTTTT.